These 8 T cell receptor beta chains were all obtained from the same sample, sequenced in a study of blood T cell repertoires in COVID-19. The repertoire was sequenced with immunoSEQ multiplex PCR; TCRdb's copy has only in-frame clones and lacks some. The repertoire holds 150,000 to 200,000 clones, about 87% seen once, with about 9.4% in the top ten. Sequences were obtained from peripheral blood. These receptors all stem from a woman aged 65 to 85 with COVID-19, enrolled during active disease.

V and J are TRBV6-5 and TRBJ1-2; D may be TRBD1 (6 bases). Germline CDR1 MNHEY, CDR2 SVGAGI. With 0 bases removed from V and 5 bases from J, the gap between germline ends came to 16 bases. The CDR3 totals 16 residues. CDR3 sequence reads: CASSYSDAGEGYGYTF. CDR3 DNA: TGTGCCAGCAGTTACTCAGATGCAGGGGAAGGTTATGGCTACACCTTC.

The J gene is TRBJ1-2, the V gene TRBV5-1, with 7 bases matching TRBD1. Germline V gene sequence: CDR1 SGHRS, CDR2 YFSETQ. The junction had 14 bases not matched to a gene; V was cut back by 0 bases and J by 6 bases. CDR3 size: 17 residues. The DNA of the CDR3 is TGCGCCAGCAGCTTGGTGGCAGGGGGGTCCCTATACGATGGCTACACCTTC. As protein: CASSLVAGGSLYDGYTF. Based on the CDR3 plus reference TRBV5-1 and TRBJ1-2, the full variable domain is KAGVTQTPRYLIKTRGQQVTLSCSPISGHRSVSWYQQTPGQGLQFLFEYFSETQRNKGNFPGRFSGRQFSNSRSEMNVSTLELGDSALYLCASSLVAGGSLYDGYTFGSGTRLTVV.

This chain connects TRBV6-1 to TRBJ1-2, with D tentatively TRBD1 (5 bases). The germline CDR1 and CDR2 sequences are MNHNS and SASEGT. The CDR3 contains 13 residues. V lost 3 bases and J lost 7, with 12 bases in between. This CDR3 reads CASSDRDRSGYTF. DNA of the CDR3: TGTGCCAGCAGTGACAGGGATCGGAGTGGCTACACCTTC.

This clone was seen a handful of times. The chain carries TRBV28 and TRBJ1-6; 7 nucleotides agree with TRBD1. CDR3 length equals 14 residues. CDR1 and CDR2 (germline): MDHEN, SYDVKM. V dropped 2 bases and J dropped 7; count of bases not matched to a gene: 2. Here the CDR3 DNA reads TGTGCCAGCAGTTTAGGGGACAGCAATTCACCCCTCCACTTT. Translating it yields CASSLGDSNSPLHF.

V is TRBV28 and J is TRBJ1-6; possible D gene TRBD1, 6 bases. V gave up 2 bases and J gave up 7 bases, with 15 bases separating them. Germline loops: CDR1 MDHEN, CDR2 SYDVKM. This CDR3 has 16 amino acids. In nucleotides, the CDR3 is TGTGCCAGCAGTTTAGTTCCCCGAGGGGGAAATTCACCCCTCCACTTT. Its protein is CASSLVPRGGNSPLHF.

The chain links TRBV29-1 to TRBJ2-2; D not certain. Deletions cut 4 bases from V and 0 bases from J, with 6 bases between. This CDR3 contains 13 residues. Looked up from germline, CDR1 is SQVTM and CDR2 is ANQGSEA. In DNA form, the CDR3 reads TGCAGCGTTGTCCCAACGAACACCGGGGAGCTGTTTTTT. Its protein product is CSVVPTNTGELFF.

This clone appeared once. This chain joins TRBV7-8 and TRBJ2-3, with 11 positions matching TRBD2. The germline V gene has CDR1 SGHVS and CDR2 FQNEAQ. This CDR3 comprises 17 residues. The trim removed 5 bases at V and 0 bases at J, leaving 7 bases unmatched. CDR3 in amino acids: CASSPLTSGTSTDTQYF. The CDR3 DNA reads as TGTGCCAGCAGCCCCCTGACTAGCGGGACCAGCACAGATACGCAGTATTTT.

This clone came up a few times. The chain joins TRBV13 to TRBJ1-3; unclear D gene. Between the trimmed V and J ends, which lost 0 bases and 3 bases, there was a span of 6 bases. This CDR3 spans 14 amino acids. In germline, CDR1 is PRHDT, CDR2 FYEKMQ (reference sequence). This chain's CDR3 is CASSLGNSGNTIYF. The CDR3 DNA reads TGTGCCAGCAGCTTAGGAAACAGTGGAAACACCATATATTTT. Full variable domain (outside the CDR3, taken from reference TRBV13 and TRBJ1-3): AAGVIQSPRHLIKEKRETATLKCYPIPRHDTVYWYQQGPGQDPQFLISFYEKMQSDKGSIPDRFSAQQFSDYHSELNMSSLELGDSALYFCASSLGNSGNTIYFGEGSWLTVV.